Listed below are T cell receptor beta chains from one sample, sequenced in a study of blood T cell repertoires in COVID-19. Libraries were prepared by immunoSEQ multiplex PCR; TCRdb keeps only in-frame clonotypes and omits some of them. The table has 300,000 to 350,000 clones, approximately 89% seen once. Sample: peripheral blood. These receptor sequences come from a woman aged 55-75 years with COVID-19, enrolled during active disease. CDR3s include the opening cysteine and the closing phenylalanine or tryptophan. D genes are given only for firm matches. Clone size is not always given. Where it is, it says once, few, many or a class for expanded clones.

d_call,j_call,clone_size,v_call,cdr3_aa,cdr3_nt
.,TRBJ1-3,.,TRBV3-1/TRBV3-2,CASSPLLGAGGDTIYF,TGTGCCAGCAGCCCCCTCCTAGGGGCAGGTGGGGACACCATATATTTT
TRBD1,TRBJ1-2,.,TRBV7-2,CASSQGQFYGYTF,TGTGCCAGCAGCCAGGGACAGTTTTATGGCTACACCTTC
TRBD1,TRBJ1-4,.,TRBV15,CATSRDRVEKLFF,TGTGCCACCAGCAGGGACAGGGTAGAAAAACTGTTTTTT
TRBD2,TRBJ2-1,.,TRBV6-5,CASRLAGGNNNEQFF,TGTGCCAGCAGGCTAGCGGGGGGAAACAACAATGAGCAGTTCTTC
TRBD2,TRBJ2-5,once,TRBV7-6,CASSITSGQETQYF,TGTGCCAGCAGCATCACTAGCGGCCAAGAGACCCAGTACTTC
.,TRBJ1-1,.,TRBV5-8,CASSRGHNTEAFF,TGTGCCAGCAGCCGAGGCCATAACACTGAAGCTTTCTTT
.,TRBJ1-6,.,TRBV28,CASSRPPGNSPLHF,TGTGCCAGCAGCCGTCCCCCGGGGAATTCACCCCTCCACTTT
TRBD2,TRBJ2-5,.,TRBV6-1,CASSETSGGRVYQETQYF,TGTGCCAGCAGTGAGACTAGCGGGGGAAGGGTGTACCAAGAGACCCAGTACTTC
TRBD1,TRBJ1-5,.,TRBV18,CASSLTGQDSNQPQHF,TGTGCCAGCTCACTTACGGGACAGGATAGCAATCAGCCCCAGCATTTT
TRBD2,TRBJ2-7,.,TRBV28,CASSPTSGGAVEQYF,TGTGCCAGCAGTCCTACTAGCGGGGGGGCCGTCGAGCAGTACTTC
.,TRBJ1-3,.,TRBV5-1,CASSLAARSTIYF,TGCGCCAGCAGCTTGGCGGCGAGGAGCACCATATATTTT
TRBD1,TRBJ2-7,.,TRBV6-5,CASSYSRGPAYEQYF,TGTGCCAGCAGTTACTCAAGGGGGCCGGCCTACGAGCAGTACTTC
.,TRBJ1-1,once,TRBV7-8,CASSFQGVNTEAFF,TGTGCCAGCAGCTTTCAAGGAGTTAACACTGAAGCTTTCTTT
TRBD2,TRBJ2-1,.,TRBV5-1,CASTVAGGSYNEQFF,TGCGCCAGCACCGTAGCGGGGGGATCCTACAATGAGCAGTTCTTC
.,TRBJ1-1,.,TRBV19,CASSIDGRVNTEAFF,TGTGCCAGTAGTATAGACGGCAGGGTGAACACTGAAGCTTTCTTT
TRBD1,TRBJ2-6,.,TRBV7-3,CASSLTGQGSFTGANVLTF,TGTGCCAGCAGCTTAACGGGACAGGGATCTTTTACTGGGGCCAACGTCCTGACTTTC
.,TRBJ1-1,.,TRBV4-1,CASSQDLRRTEAFF,TGCGCCAGCAGCCAAGATCTGAGGAGGACTGAAGCTTTCTTT
TRBD1,TRBJ1-4,.,TRBV2,CASSSSDRVGEKLFF,TGTGCCAGCAGTTCCTCGGACAGGGTCGGTGAAAAACTGTTTTTT
.,TRBJ1-1,once,TRBV11-2,CASSLGQGWNTEAFF,TGTGCCAGCAGCTTAGGGCAGGGATGGAACACTGAAGCTTTCTTT
TRBD1,TRBJ1-5,.,TRBV19,CASHHPRDRGYQPQHF,TGTGCCAGTCATCATCCCCGGGACAGGGGGTATCAGCCCCAGCATTTT
.,TRBJ1-2,.,TRBV20-1,CSALGANGYTF,TGCAGTGCTCTGGGGGCAAATGGCTACACCTTC
.,TRBJ1-4,once,TRBV25-1,CASSKTGPRSEKLFF,TGTGCCAGCAGTAAAACAGGGCCTAGGAGTGAAAAACTGTTTTTT
TRBD1,TRBJ1-3,once,TRBV5-1,CASSRDSAGNTIYF,TGCGCCAGCAGCCGGGACAGCGCTGGAAACACCATATATTTT
TRBD1,TRBJ1-3,.,TRBV5-1,CASSSGQPLTAGNTIYF,TGCGCCAGCAGCTCGGGACAGCCGCTTACAGCTGGAAACACCATATATTTT